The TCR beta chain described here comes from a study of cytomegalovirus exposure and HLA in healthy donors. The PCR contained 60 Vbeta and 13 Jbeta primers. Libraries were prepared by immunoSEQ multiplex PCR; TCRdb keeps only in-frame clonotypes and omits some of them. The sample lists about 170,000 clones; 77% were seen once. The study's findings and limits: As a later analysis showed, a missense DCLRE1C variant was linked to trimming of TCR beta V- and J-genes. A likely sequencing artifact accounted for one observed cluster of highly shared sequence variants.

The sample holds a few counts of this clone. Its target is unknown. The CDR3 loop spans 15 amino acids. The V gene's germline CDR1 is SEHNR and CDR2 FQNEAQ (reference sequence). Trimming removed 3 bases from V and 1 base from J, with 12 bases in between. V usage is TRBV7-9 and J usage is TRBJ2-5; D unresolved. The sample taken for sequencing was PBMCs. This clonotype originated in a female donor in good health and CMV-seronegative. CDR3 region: CASSFSGSSQETQYF. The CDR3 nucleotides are TGTGCCAGCAGCTTCTCCGGGTCCTCCCAAGAGACCCAGTACTTC.